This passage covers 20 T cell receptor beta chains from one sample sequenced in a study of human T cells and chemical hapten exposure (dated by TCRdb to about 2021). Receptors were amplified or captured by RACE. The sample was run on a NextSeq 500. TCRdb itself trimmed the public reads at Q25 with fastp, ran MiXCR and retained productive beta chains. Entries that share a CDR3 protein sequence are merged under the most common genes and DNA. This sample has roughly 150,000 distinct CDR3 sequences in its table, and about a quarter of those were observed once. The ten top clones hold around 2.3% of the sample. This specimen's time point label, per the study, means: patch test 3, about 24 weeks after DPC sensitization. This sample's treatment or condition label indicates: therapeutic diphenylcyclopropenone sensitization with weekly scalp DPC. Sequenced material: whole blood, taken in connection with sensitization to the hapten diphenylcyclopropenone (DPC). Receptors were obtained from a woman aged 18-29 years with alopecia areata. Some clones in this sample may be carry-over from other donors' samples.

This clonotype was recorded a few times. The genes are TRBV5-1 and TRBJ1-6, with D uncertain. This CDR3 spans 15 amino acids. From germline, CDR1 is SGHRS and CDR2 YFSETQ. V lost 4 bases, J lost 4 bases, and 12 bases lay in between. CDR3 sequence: CASSEGVRYNSPLHF. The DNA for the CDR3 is TGCGCCAGCAGCGAAGGTGTGAGATATAATTCACCCCTCCACTTT.

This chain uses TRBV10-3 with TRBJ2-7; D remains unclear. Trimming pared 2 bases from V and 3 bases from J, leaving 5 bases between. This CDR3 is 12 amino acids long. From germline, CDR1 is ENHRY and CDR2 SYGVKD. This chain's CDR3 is CAISEIFYEQYF. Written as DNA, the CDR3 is TGTGCCATCAGTGAGATATTCTACGAGCAGTACTTC.

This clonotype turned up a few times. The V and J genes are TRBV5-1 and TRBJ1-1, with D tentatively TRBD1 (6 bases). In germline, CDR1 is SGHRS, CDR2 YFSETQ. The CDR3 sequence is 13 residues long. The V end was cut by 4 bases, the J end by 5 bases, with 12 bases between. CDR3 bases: TGCGCCAGCAGCGATGCGGGGGCGACTGAAGCTTTCTTT. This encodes CASSDAGATEAFF.

CDR3 residues: CASSQEGSGAHIQYF. The CDR3 DNA sequence: TGTGCCAGCAGCCAAGAGGGAAGCGGGGCCCACATTCAGTACTTC. The rearrangement uses TRBV4-2 and TRBJ2-4; 7 bases match TRBD2. After removal of 0 bases from V and 8 bases from J, the junction contained 7 bases not matched to a gene. The CDR3 consists of 15 residues. CDR1 LGHNA and CDR2 YNFKEQ come from the germline V gene.

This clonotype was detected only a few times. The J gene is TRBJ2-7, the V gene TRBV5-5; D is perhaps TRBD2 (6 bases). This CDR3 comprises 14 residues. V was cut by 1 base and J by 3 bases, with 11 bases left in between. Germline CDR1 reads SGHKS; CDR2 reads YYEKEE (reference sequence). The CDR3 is CASSLFGGNYEQYF. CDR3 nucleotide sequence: TGTGCCAGCAGCTTGTTTGGAGGGAACTACGAGCAGTACTTC.

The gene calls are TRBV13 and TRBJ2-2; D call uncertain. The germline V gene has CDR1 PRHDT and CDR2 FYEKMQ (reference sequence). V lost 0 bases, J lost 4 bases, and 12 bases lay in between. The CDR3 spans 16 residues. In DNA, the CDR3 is TGTGCCAGCAGCTTAGGCGGATGGAATCCCACCGGGGAGCTGTTTTTT. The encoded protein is CASSLGGWNPTGELFF.

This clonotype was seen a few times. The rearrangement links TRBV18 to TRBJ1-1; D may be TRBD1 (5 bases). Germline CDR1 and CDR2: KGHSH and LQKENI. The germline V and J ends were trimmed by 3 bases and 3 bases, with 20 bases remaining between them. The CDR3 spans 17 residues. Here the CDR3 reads CASSPPSVGHLDTEAFF. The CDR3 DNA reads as TGTGCCAGCTCACCCCCGTCGGTGGGGCATCTTGACACTGAAGCTTTCTTT. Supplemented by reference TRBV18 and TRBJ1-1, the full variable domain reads NAGVMQNPRHLVRRRGQEARLRCSPMKGHSHVYWYRQLPEEGLKFMVYLQKENIIDESGMPKERFSAEFPKEGPSILRIQQVVRGDSAAYFCASSPPSVGHLDTEAFFGQGTRLTVV.

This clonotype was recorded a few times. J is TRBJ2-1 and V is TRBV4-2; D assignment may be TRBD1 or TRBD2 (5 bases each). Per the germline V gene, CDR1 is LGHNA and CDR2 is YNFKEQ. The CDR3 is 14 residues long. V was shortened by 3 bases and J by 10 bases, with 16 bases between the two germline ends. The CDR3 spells CASSQEKVWGEQFF. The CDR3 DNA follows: TGTGCCAGCAGCCAGGAGAAGGTATGGGGGGAGCAGTTCTTC.

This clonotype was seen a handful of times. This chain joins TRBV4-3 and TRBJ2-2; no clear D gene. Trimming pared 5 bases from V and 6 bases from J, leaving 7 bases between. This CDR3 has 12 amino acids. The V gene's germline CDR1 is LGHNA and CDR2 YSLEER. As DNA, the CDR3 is TGCGCCAGCAGCTCCCCCCCCGGGGAGCTGTTTTTT. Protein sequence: CASSSPPGELFF.

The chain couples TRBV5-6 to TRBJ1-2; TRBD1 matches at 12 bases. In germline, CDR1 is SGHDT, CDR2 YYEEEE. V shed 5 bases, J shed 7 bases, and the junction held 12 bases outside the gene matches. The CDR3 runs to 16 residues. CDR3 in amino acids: CASSIEPGTGGGGYTF. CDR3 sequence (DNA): TGTGCCAGCAGTATTGAACCTGGGACAGGGGGCGGTGGCTACACCTTC.

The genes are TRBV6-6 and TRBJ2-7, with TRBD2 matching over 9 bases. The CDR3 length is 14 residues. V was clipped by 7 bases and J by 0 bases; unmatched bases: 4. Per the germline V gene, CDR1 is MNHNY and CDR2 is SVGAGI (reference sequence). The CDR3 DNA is TGTGCCAGCACCCTAGCGGGGCCCTCCTACGAGCAGTACTTC. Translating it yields CASTLAGPSYEQYF.

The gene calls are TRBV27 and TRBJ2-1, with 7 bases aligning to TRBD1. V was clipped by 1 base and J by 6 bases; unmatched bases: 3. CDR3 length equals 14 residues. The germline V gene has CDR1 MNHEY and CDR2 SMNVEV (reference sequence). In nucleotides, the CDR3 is TGTGCCAGCAGTTTATATTCAGGGGGCAATGAGCAGTTCTTC. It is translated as CASSLYSGGNEQFF.

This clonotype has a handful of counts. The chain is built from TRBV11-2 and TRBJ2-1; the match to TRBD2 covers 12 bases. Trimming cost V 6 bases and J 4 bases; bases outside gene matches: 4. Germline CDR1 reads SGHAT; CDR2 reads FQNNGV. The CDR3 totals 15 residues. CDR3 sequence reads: CASSPSGGVYNEQFF. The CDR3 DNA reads TGTGCCAGCAGTCCTAGCGGGGGGGTATACAATGAGCAGTTCTTC.

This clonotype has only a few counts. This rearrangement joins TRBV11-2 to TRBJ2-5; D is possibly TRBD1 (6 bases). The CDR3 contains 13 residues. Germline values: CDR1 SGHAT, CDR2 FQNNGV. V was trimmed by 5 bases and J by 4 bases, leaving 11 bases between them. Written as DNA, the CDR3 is TGTGCCAGCAGCCGGAAAGGGGGAGAGACCCAGTACTTC. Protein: CASSRKGGETQYF. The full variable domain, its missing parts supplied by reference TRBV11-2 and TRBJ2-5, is EAGVAQSPRYKIIEKRQSVAFWCNPISGHATLYWYQQILGQGPKLLIQFQNNGVVDDSQLPKDRFSAERLKGVDSTLKIQPAKLEDSAVYLCASSRKGGETQYFGPGTRLLVL.

The CDR3 nucleotides read TGTGCCAGCAGAAATCTCCAGGGCCGGAGTCCTGAAGCTTTCTTT. It codes for CASRNLQGRSPEAFF. J is TRBJ1-1 and V is TRBV2; D may be TRBD1 (5 bases). Germline V lookup: CDR1 SNHLY, CDR2 FYNNEI. The CDR3 contains 15 residues. Trimming shortened V by 6 bases and J by 6 bases, and 20 bases separated the two germline ends.

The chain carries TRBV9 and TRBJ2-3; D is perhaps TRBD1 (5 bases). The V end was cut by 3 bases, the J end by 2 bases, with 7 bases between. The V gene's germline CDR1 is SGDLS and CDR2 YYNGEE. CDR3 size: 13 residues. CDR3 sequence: CASSEGYTDTQYF. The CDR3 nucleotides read TGTGCCAGCAGCGAGGGGTACACAGATACGCAGTATTTT.

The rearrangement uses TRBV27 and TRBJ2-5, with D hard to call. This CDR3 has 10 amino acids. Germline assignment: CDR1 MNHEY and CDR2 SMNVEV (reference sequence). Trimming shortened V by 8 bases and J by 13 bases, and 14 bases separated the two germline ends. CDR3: CASVGPPLYF. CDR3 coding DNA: TGTGCCAGCGTGGGTCCCCCCCTGTACTTC.

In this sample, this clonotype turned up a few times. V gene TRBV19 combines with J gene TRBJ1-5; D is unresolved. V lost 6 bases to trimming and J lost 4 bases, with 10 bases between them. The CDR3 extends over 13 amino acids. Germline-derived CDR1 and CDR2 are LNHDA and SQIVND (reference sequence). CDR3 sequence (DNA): TGTGCCAGTAGCGGCCGCGGTAATCAGCCCCAGCATTTT. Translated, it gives CASSGRGNQPQHF.

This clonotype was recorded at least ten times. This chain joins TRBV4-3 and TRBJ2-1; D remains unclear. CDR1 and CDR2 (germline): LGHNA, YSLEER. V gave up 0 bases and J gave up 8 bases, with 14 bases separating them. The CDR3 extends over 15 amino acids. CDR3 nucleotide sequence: TGCGCCAGCAGCCAAGATCTTAGCTCGACCGATGAGCAGTTCTTC. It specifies CASSQDLSSTDEQFF.

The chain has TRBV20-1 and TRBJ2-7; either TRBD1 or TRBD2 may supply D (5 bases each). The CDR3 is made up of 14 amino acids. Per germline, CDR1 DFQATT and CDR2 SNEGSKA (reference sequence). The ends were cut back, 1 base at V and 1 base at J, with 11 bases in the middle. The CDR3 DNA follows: TGCAGTGCTAGAGGGGGGTTAGGATCCTACGAGCAGTACTTC. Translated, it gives CSARGGLGSYEQYF.